The source of this T cell receptor (beta chain) is a study of blood T cell repertoires in COVID-19. Study information: In each case, the material was cDNA or gDNA derived from T cells, B-cell-depleted T cells, or PBMCs.

V was trimmed by 3 bases and J by 6 bases, leaving 17 bases between them. This CDR3 region has 14 residues. From germline, CDR1 is GTSNPN and CDR2 SVGIG (reference sequence). Original handling: Quantification of nucleated cells was approximated via reference gene primer amplification. Profiled with immunoSEQ multiplex PCR; TCRdb holds only in-frame clones, not every one. V and J calls and clone size follow that table, whereas D and trimming were derived from the DNA. The sample yields about 180,000 clones, about 79% seen once. This receptor was taken from a woman aged 70-85 years with acute or convalescent COVID-19. The chain uses TRBV30 and TRBJ1-2, with D perhaps matching TRBD1 (6 bases). Input material: peripheral blood. CDR3 DNA: TGTGCCTGGAGGCCCCCCATCCAGGGGCATGGCTACACCTTC. Its protein is CAWRPPIQGHGYTF.